This T cell receptor (beta chain) was documented in a study of shared clonotypes between healthy human individuals. Some clones are missing from TCRdb's copy, which holds only in-frame ones; the method was immunoSEQ multiplex PCR. The sample has about 1,900,000 clones; just under 95% are singletons. Naive CD8 populations comprised CD45RO-negative cells positively selected for CCR7, excluding terminally differentiated effector memory CD45RA+ cells. Note on this clone: Other DNA sequences in this sample translate to the same CDR3.

The ends were cut back, 0 bases at V and 0 bases at J, with 6 bases in the middle. The CDR3 is 14 residues long. Germline values: CDR1 LGHNA, CDR2 YSLEER. The sequenced material came from naive CD8+ T cells sorted from blood. This TCR was sampled from a man younger than 30 in good health. V gene TRBV4-3 combines with J gene TRBJ2-7; D is unclear. As DNA, the CDR3 is TGCGCCAGCAGCCAAGAGGGCGGCTCCTACGAGCAGTACTTC. Translated, it gives CASSQEGGSYEQYF.